Below, one T cell receptor beta chain is given with its context. It has no known antigen specificity. Base qualities are missing; no much larger clone stands one base away. The sample has other DNA sequences that encode this CDR3 too. V is pared back by 6 bases and J by 1 base, with 9 bases lying between the germline termini. According to the germline V gene, CDR1 reads KGHSH and CDR2 reads LQKENI. The CDR3, cysteine through phenylalanine, is 13 amino acids long. The kept DNA is CDR3 alone, 39 bases in frame from the first base. Healthy HIV-negative adults with no recently reported acute infections or vaccinations were included as donors. Every donor was a Caucasian adult living in Nashville, Tennessee, USA. CD4+ T cells were enriched through magnetic negative selection, after which naive cells were positively selected on CD45RA and the remaining negative fraction served as the memory subset. Blood was obtained by leukapheresis, after which PBMCs were separated by Ficoll-Histopaque density gradient centrifugation and cryopreserved in liquid nitrogen vapor phase. Analytical flow cytometry was used to check the purity and quantity of every magnetically sorted T cell population. From each sorted fraction, genomic DNA was isolated and quantified by UV absorbance on a Nanodrop 2000c.

This record comes from a study of shared clonotypes between healthy human individuals (TCRdb year 2020). Study-wide context: Two women and a few men aged 18 to 49 years were included in the cohort. For each donor, CD4 naive and CD4 memory were each run on three plates, CD8 naive on two plates, and CD8 memory on one plate. Blood TCR repertoires of 5 or 6 healthy adults were deeply sequenced to estimate repertoire size and the extent of clonotype sharing between individuals. Libraries were prepared and TCR repertoires were sequenced by different laboratories using diverse techniques, in order to increase sequencing depth and limit assay-specific biases. Per donor, leukapheresis produced somewhere between about 0.85 and 8.9 billion PBMCs. Overall results and qualifications from the work: Sampling was restricted to blood, and TCR repertoires in tissue are likely to differ from TCR repertoires in blood. Naive subsets generally had larger estimated clonotype richness than memory subsets did. Pairwise subsampling indicated that sequencing depth was expected to affect the degree of clonotype sharing among donors. The small number of donors limited the genetic and exposure-history diversity represented. Even with the large sequencing depth, rarefaction of the sorted-subset datasets indicated that sequencing was incomplete. Sharing across a few donors was observed for around 5% of naive CD4, around 3.5% of naive CD8, about 2.3% of memory CD4, and about 0.39% of memory CD8 clonotypes. Compared with non-shared clonotypes, the clonotypes found in all four sorted-subset donors had higher generation probabilities.

TCR CDR3 regions were amplified from genomic DNA by multiplex PCR using the deep immunoSEQ assay. Extracted genomic DNA from each cell subset was spread evenly across all wells of several immunoSEQ 96-well plates, with each plate serving as a replicate. For sorted subsets, approximately 210 ng genomic DNA, equal to tens of thousands of T cell genomes, was loaded into each replicate PCR. Purified libraries were measured with a Qubit 3.0 fluorometer, size-checked on a Bioanalyzer 2100, and measured again with the KAPA Library Quantification kit. Each immunoSEQ 96-well plate was sequenced on its own single-read 150-cycle Illumina NextSeq 550 flow cell. On the authors' methods: The immunoSEQ output contained only junctional sequences without quality scores, so filtering could not match that applied to full-length reads. To assign V/J genes and CDR3, sequences were annotated using PyIR, a Python wrapper for IgBLAST v1.9, with IMGT germline references. Reads with weak V/J assignments (E-value above 1e-6), missing CDR3, stop codons, out-of-frame junctions, or ambiguous translated residues were removed. V3J clonotypes were defined as sequences sharing the same inferred V gene, J gene, and CDR3 amino acid sequence. To compute the percentage overlap between repertoires, the number of shared unique clonotypes was divided by the size of the smaller repertoire. RTK rarefaction, the Chao1 estimator, and Recon v2.1 estimates of unobserved clonotypes were used to assess repertoire richness. OLGA was used to compute generation probabilities for all TCRbeta clonotypes that the gDNA method yielded from a few donors. Drawn from immuneACCESS, this table holds only the in-frame rearrangements with V and J called that TCRdb kept. Clones are partly lost; checked studies trace under half to an unresolved V gene and leave the rest unexplained. The V and J calls and clone size were taken over from that table, and D and trimming were inferred from the DNA. The sample table lists about 1.5 million clones, roughly 95% of them with a count of one. The ten largest clones capture over 1% of the sample.

The V and J segments used are TRBV18 and TRBJ1-1, with an unclear D gene assignment. The clonotype originates from a man aged 30 to 39 in good health. Sequenced material: naive CD4+ T cells sorted from blood. The intended sense of this specimen's cell subset or site label: CD45RA+ positively selected. CDR3 sequence: CASSPDKNTEAFF. At the DNA level, the sequence is TGTGCCAGCTCCCCCGACAAGAACACTGAAGCTTTCTTT. The full variable domain, with segments outside the CDR3 supplied by the reference TRBV18 and TRBJ1-1 proteins, appears as NAGVMQNPRHLVRRRGQEARLRCSPMKGHSHVYWYRQLPEEGLKFMVYLQKENIIDESGMPKERFSAEFPKEGPSILRIQQVVRGDSAAYFCASSPDKNTEAFFGQGTRLTVV.